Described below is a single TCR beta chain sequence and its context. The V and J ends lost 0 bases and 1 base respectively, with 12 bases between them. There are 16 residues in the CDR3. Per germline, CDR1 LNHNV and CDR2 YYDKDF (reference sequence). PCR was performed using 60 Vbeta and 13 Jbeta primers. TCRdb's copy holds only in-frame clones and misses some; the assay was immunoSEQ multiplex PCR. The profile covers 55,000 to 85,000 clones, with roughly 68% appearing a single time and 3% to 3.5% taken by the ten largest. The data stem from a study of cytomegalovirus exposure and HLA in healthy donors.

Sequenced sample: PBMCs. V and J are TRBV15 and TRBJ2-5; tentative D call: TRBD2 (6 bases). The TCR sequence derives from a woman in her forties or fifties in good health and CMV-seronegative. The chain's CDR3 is CATSRDWMGGQETQYF. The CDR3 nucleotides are TGTGCCACCAGCAGAGATTGGATGGGGGGCCAAGAGACCCAGTACTTC. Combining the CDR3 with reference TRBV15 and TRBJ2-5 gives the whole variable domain DAMVIQNPRYQVTQFGKPVTLSCSQTLNHNVMYWYQQKSSQAPKLLFHYYDKDFNNEADTPDNFQSRRPNTSFCFLDIRSPGLGDTAMYLCATSRDWMGGQETQYFGPGTRLLVL.